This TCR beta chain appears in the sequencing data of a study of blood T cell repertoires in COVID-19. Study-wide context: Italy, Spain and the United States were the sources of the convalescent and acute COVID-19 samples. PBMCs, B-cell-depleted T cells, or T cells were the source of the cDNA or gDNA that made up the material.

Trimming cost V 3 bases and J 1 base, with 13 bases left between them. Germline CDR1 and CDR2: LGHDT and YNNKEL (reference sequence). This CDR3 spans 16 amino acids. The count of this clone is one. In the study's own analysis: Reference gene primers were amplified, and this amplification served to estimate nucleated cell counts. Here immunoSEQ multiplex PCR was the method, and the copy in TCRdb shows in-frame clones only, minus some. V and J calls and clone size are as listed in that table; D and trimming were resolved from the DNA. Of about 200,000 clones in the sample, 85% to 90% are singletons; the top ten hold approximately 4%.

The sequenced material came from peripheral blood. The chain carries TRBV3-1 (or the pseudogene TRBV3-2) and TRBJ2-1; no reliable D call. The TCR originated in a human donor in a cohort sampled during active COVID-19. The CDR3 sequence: CASSHSTTQSYNEQFF. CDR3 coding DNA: TGTGCCAGCAGCCACAGTACTACTCAATCCTACAATGAGCAGTTCTTC.